Presented here are 5 T cell receptor beta chains from one specimen sequenced in a study of T cells in Graves' hyperthyroidism and ophthalmopathy. Researchers took RNA transcripts and amplified the TCR beta CDR3 regions from them. An initial round of RT-PCR targeting the TCR CDR3 relied on the HTBI primer set. MiXCR, applied by TCRdb to the multiplex PCR reads, yields one record per CDR3 protein. Among about 400,000 distinct CDR3 sequences, roughly an eighth were seen once, and the ten largest hold 28%. Sequencing used blood. The source of these receptors is a man aged 50 or older with Graves' ophthalmopathy.

This clonotype has a count of ten or more. The chain uses TRBV3-1 and TRBJ2-4, with D perhaps matching TRBD1 (6 bases). The CDR3 is made up of 19 amino acids. V dropped 1 base and J dropped 1 base, with 20 bases sitting between them. Germline V gene sequence: CDR1 LGHDT, CDR2 YNNKEL (reference sequence). The DNA for the CDR3 is TGTGCCAGCAGCCAAGGGCGGCCCGGGACATCTGTTGCCAAAAACATTCAGTACTTC. The encoded protein is CASSQGRPGTSVAKNIQYF.

There are a few counts of this clonotype. This chain joins TRBV7-9 and TRBJ1-4, with D unclear. This CDR3 is built from 14 residues. CDR1 and CDR2 from the germline V gene are SEHNR and FQNEAQ (reference sequence). V gave up 2 bases and J gave up 4 bases, with 8 bases separating them. DNA for the CDR3: TGTGCCAGCAGCTTACGGGGTTTTAATGAAAAACTGTTTTTT. Encoded protein: CASSLRGFNEKLFF.

This clonotype appeared many times. This chain joins TRBV15 and TRBJ1-1; D gene ambiguous. CDR3 size: 14 residues. The ends were cut back, 5 bases at V and 2 bases at J, with 12 bases in the middle. Looked up from germline, CDR1 is LNHNV and CDR2 is YYDKDF (reference sequence). For the CDR3, the DNA is TGTGCCACCAGCTTAGGTCAGATAAACACTGAAGCTTTCTTT. Translating gives CATSLGQINTEAFF.

Worth noting for this clonotype: One base away lies a much larger clone, so this may be a sequencing read error. The gene calls are TRBV28 and TRBJ2-2, with 11 bases lining up with TRBD2. The CDR3 covers 14 residues. J lost 5 bases, V lost 4 bases, and 0 bases had no gene match. Germline values: CDR1 MDHEN, CDR2 SYDVKM. CDR3 protein: CASSSSGGTGELFF. The CDR3 nucleotides read TGTGCCAGCAGTTCTAGCGGGGGGACCGGGGAGCTGTTTTTT. Together with reference TRBV28 and TRBJ2-2, the CDR3 gives the full variable domain: DVKVTQSSRYLVKRTGEKVFLECVQDMDHENMFWYRQDPGLGLRLIYFSYDVKMKEKGDIPEGYSVSREKKERFSLILESASTNQTSMYLCASSSSGGTGELFFGEGSRLTVL.

The chain is built from TRBV4-1 and TRBJ1-5, with 7 bases aligning to TRBD1. The CDR3 sequence is 16 residues long. With V trimmed by 4 bases and J by 0 bases, 6 bases remained unmatched. The germline V gene has CDR1 MGHRA and CDR2 YSYEKL. The CDR3 loop reads CASSPGTATSNQPQHF. The CDR3 DNA sequence: TGCGCCAGCAGCCCCGGGACAGCTACTAGCAATCAGCCCCAGCATTTT.